This T cell receptor (beta chain) was identified during a study of spatial heterogeneity in lung cancer. Study information: Alpha-chain detections were consistently fewer than beta-chain detections among the sequences.

This clonotype was seen repeatedly, ten times or more. The presence of a unique molecular identifier marked each TCR cDNA molecule. MiXCR, run by TCRdb on the 5' RACE reads, gives a single entry per CDR3 protein. The top ten hold roughly 45% of the sample, which has approximately 40,000 distinct CDR3 sequences, 6.5% to 8% seen once. Regarding time point: sample taken at primary tumor resection. Whole RNA, which was extracted from tumor, nontumor lung tissue or frozen PBMC, was sequenced without any cell sorting. The donor group consisted of approximately 77 patients who had untreated, early-stage non-small cell lung cancer. The length of the CDR3 is 12 residues. Trimming removed 0 bases from V and 10 bases from J, with 10 bases in between. Germline V CDR1 and CDR2: SGHRS, YFSETQ.

The chain combines TRBV5-1 with TRBJ1-1; the D gene is possibly TRBD1 (6 bases). Specimen: PBMCs, collected at surgery. This TCR was sampled from a female donor with early-stage non-small cell lung cancer. The CDR3: CASSLAGGLAFF. CDR3 in DNA: TGCGCCAGCAGCTTGGCCGGGGGGCTAGCTTTCTTT.